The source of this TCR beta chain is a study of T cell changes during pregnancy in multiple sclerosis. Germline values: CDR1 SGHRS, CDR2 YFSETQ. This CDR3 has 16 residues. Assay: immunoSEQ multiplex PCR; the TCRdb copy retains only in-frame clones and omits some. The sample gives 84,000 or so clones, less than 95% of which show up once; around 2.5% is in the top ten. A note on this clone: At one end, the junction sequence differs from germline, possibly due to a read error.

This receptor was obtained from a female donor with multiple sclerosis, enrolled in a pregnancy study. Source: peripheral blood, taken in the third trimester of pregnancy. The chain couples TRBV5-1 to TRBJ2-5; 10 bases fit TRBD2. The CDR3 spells CASSLGASGGEETQYF. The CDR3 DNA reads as TGCGCCAGCAGTTTGGGGGCTAGCGGGGGTGAGGAGACCCAGTACTTC.